Each of the 16 T cell receptor beta chains below was sequenced from the same sample in a study of T cell responses to AZD1222 COVID-19 vaccine. The data were produced by immunoSEQ multiplex PCR, yet TCRdb's version contains in-frame clones alone and is incomplete. The data contain fewer than 130,000 clones, just under 95% of them seen just once; the ten biggest clones take up around 2%. The sample was peripheral blood, taken on day 0 of AZD1222 vaccination. The receptors originated from an adult in good health.

In this sample, this clone turned up once. The chain uses TRBV12-5 and TRBJ1-2; 8 positions agree with TRBD1. The trim removed 2 bases at V and 6 bases at J, leaving 17 bases unmatched. This CDR3 spans 18 amino acids. The germline gives CDR1 LGHNT, CDR2 FRNRAP. Here the CDR3 reads CASGLFPALDRAGDGYTF. CDR3 DNA: TGTGCTAGTGGTTTGTTTCCCGCCTTGGACAGGGCGGGGGATGGCTACACCTTC.

CDR3 nucleotides: TGTGCCAGTAGTATAGACTCCGGGACAGTTGCAACTAATGAAAAACTGTTTTTT. This gives the protein CASSIDSGTVATNEKLFF. The rearrangement uses TRBV19 and TRBJ1-4; 7 nucleotides line up with TRBD1. Germline-derived CDR1 and CDR2 are LNHDA and SQIVND (reference sequence). Trimming took 0 bases from V and 0 from J; bases not matched to a gene: 7. The CDR3 is 18 amino acids.

The chain employs TRBV19 and TRBJ1-4; D call uncertain. This CDR3 has 15 amino acids. V dropped 3 bases and J dropped 5 bases, with 13 bases sitting between them. Germline V lookup: CDR1 LNHDA, CDR2 SQIVND (reference sequence). The CDR3 here is CASSIAVLTNEKLFF. Here the CDR3 DNA reads TGTGCCAGTAGTATCGCAGTTCTTACGAATGAAAAACTGTTTTTT.

The chain recombines TRBV9 with TRBJ2-7; D may be TRBD1 or TRBD2 (7 bases each). The germline gives CDR1 SGDLS, CDR2 YYNGEE. The CDR3 totals 15 residues. Deletions cut 0 bases from V and 4 bases from J, with 14 bases between. This chain's CDR3 is CASSVGAGGEYEQYF. Written as DNA, the CDR3 is TGTGCCAGCAGCGTAGGGGCAGGGGGGGAATACGAGCAGTACTTC.

This clone was found a few times. CDR3 coding DNA: TGTGCCAGCCGGGCCCGACAGGCAAGAGAAAAACTGTTTTTT. Translated, it gives CASRARQAREKLFF. The rearrangement links TRBV2 to TRBJ1-4; maybe TRBD1 (6 bases). Trimming stripped 8 bases from V and 8 bases from J, with 18 bases between. CDR1 and CDR2 (germline): SNHLY, FYNNEI. The CDR3 is made up of 14 amino acids.

The rearrangement links TRBV5-8 to TRBJ1-1, with 7 bases that match TRBD1. CDR3 length: 13 residues. V lost 1 base, J lost 8 bases, and 5 bases stayed unmatched. CDR1 SGHTS and CDR2 YDEGEE come from the germline V gene. CDR3 sequence reads: CASSLRSTGEAFF. The DNA of the CDR3 is TGTGCCAGCAGCTTGAGGTCGACAGGGGAAGCTTTCTTT.

The chain joins TRBV11-1 to TRBJ2-5; 9 positions agree with TRBD2. This CDR3 is built from 14 residues. V lost 3 bases, J lost 5 bases, and 4 bases stayed unmatched. Per the germline V gene, CDR1 is SGHAT and CDR2 is FQDESV (reference sequence). CDR3 loop: CASSFGTSSETQYF. The CDR3 DNA follows: TGTGCCAGCAGCTTTGGGACTAGCTCTGAGACCCAGTACTTC.

V gene TRBV11-3 combines with J gene TRBJ1-1, with D possibly being TRBD1 (5 bases). The germline V gene encodes CDR1 SGHNT and CDR2 YENEEA. The V and J ends lost 4 bases and 10 bases respectively, with 22 bases between them. CDR3 length equals 15 residues. The CDR3 loop is CASSSEIQGPRVAFF. The CDR3 DNA reads TGTGCCAGCAGCTCCGAGATCCAGGGCCCCAGGGTAGCTTTCTTT.

The chain joins TRBV5-1 to TRBJ1-6; no clear D gene. The germline V gene encodes CDR1 SGHRS and CDR2 YFSETQ. The CDR3 contains 15 residues. Trimming took 0 bases from V and 6 from J, leaving 10 bases between them. CDR3 sequence reads: CASSLGLGGNSPLHF. CDR3 bases: TGCGCCAGCAGCTTGGGTCTGGGAGGTAATTCACCCCTCCACTTT.

The chain joins TRBV19 to TRBJ1-1; D is perhaps TRBD1 (5 bases). V lost 1 base to trimming and J lost 1 base, with 7 bases between them. The CDR3 totals 14 residues. Germline lookup yields CDR1 LNHDA and CDR2 SQIVND (reference sequence). The CDR3 here is CASSIGQPNTEAFF. The CDR3 DNA reads as TGTGCCAGTAGTATAGGACAGCCGAACACTGAAGCTTTCTTT.

The V call is TRBV7-9, the J call TRBJ2-2; D is undetermined. This CDR3 region has 13 residues. The V gene lost 5 bases and the J gene lost 6 bases, with 10 bases spanning the gap. CDR1 and CDR2 from the germline V gene are SEHNR and FQNEAQ (reference sequence). CDR3: CASSPLGPGELFF. The CDR3 DNA reads as TGTGCCAGCAGCCCGCTTGGGCCCGGGGAGCTGTTTTTT.

The J gene is TRBJ2-3, the V gene TRBV11-1; 13 bases fit TRBD2. V was pared by 5 bases and J by 7 bases, with 9 bases of the junction left unmatched. Germline CDR1 reads SGHAT; CDR2 reads FQDESV (reference sequence). This CDR3 has 16 amino acids. The CDR3 DNA follows: TGTGCCAGCAGCAATCGACTAGCGGGAGGTAGGAATACGCAGTATTTT. Protein sequence: CASSNRLAGGRNTQYF.

The chain carries TRBV28 and TRBJ1-1; D is undetermined. The CDR3 has 15 amino acids. Germline loops: CDR1 MDHEN, CDR2 SYDVKM. Trimming removed 1 base at V and 4 bases at J, with 13 bases between. CDR3 protein: CASSLSEEVGTEAFF. The CDR3 region has the DNA TGTGCCAGCAGTTTATCTGAGGAGGTTGGCACTGAAGCTTTCTTT.

The chain recombines TRBV13 with TRBJ1-1; 7 nucleotides match TRBD1. Germline V gives CDR1 PRHDT, CDR2 FYEKMQ (reference sequence). This CDR3 contains 14 residues. J lost 3 bases, V lost 4 bases, and 5 bases had no gene match. CDR3 nucleotides: TGTGCCAGCAGCTCCTTCAGGGGGGACACTGAAGCTTTCTTT. Protein product: CASSSFRGDTEAFF.

J is TRBJ2-5 and V is TRBV5-1; D ambiguous. V lost 4 bases and J lost 1, with 14 bases in between. Germline V gene sequence: CDR1 SGHRS, CDR2 YFSETQ. CDR3 length equals 15 residues. CDR3 region: CASSTPTVRQETQYF. CDR3 in DNA: TGCGCCAGCAGCACGCCGACGGTTCGCCAAGAGACCCAGTACTTC. Using reference TRBV5-1 and TRBJ2-5 for the parts outside the CDR3, the full variable domain is KAGVTQTPRYLIKTRGQQVTLSCSPISGHRSVSWYQQTPGQGLQFLFEYFSETQRNKGNFPGRFSGRQFSNSRSEMNVSTLELGDSALYLCASSTPTVRQETQYFGPGTRLLVL.

The chain carries TRBV12-3 or TRBV12-4 and TRBJ1-5; no clear D gene. The germline V and J ends were trimmed by 4 bases and 5 bases, with 9 bases remaining between them. CDR3 length: 13 residues. As DNA, the CDR3 is TGTGCCAGCAGTTGGAGCGCCGATCAGCCCCAGCATTTT. Translated: CASSWSADQPQHF.